A single sample is the source of the 14 T cell receptor beta chains below, sequenced in a study of blood T cell repertoires in COVID-19. Sequencing used immunoSEQ multiplex PCR; TCRdb keeps in-frame clones, though not all of them. Of 54,000 or so clones listed, less than 90% are singletons. The sample consisted of peripheral blood. Source of these receptors: a woman aged 60-75 years with acute or convalescent COVID-19.

V and J are TRBV5-1 and TRBJ1-1, with 8 bases identical to TRBD1. Germline CDR1 reads SGHRS; CDR2 reads YFSETQ. This CDR3 has 19 residues. The V gene end was trimmed by 4 bases and the J gene end by 1 base; junction bases not matched to a gene: 18. The CDR3 protein is CASSLGRGRYPAKNTEAFF. The CDR3 DNA is TGCGCCAGCAGCCTCGGCAGGGGGCGTTACCCGGCTAAGAACACTGAAGCTTTCTTT. Full variable domain (remainder filled in from reference TRBV5-1 and TRBJ1-1): KAGVTQTPRYLIKTRGQQVTLSCSPISGHRSVSWYQQTPGQGLQFLFEYFSETQRNKGNFPGRFSGRQFSNSRSEMNVSTLELGDSALYLCASSLGRGRYPAKNTEAFFGQGTRLTVV.

This chain uses TRBV10-3 with TRBJ1-2; D gene ambiguous. The V end was cut by 4 bases, the J end by 1 base, with 7 bases between. CDR3 length: 13 amino acids. CDR1 is ENHRY and CDR2 is SYGVKD in the germline V gene. CDR3 sequence: CAISAGDNYGYTF. The CDR3 nucleotides read TGTGCCATCAGTGCCGGAGATAACTATGGCTACACCTTC.

The V and J genes are TRBV7-2 and TRBJ2-5; the D gene is possibly TRBD2 (5 bases). Trimming removed 5 bases from V and 1 base from J, with 14 bases in between. CDR1 is SGHTA and CDR2 is FQGNSA in the germline V gene. The CDR3 contains 15 residues. CDR3 nucleotide sequence: TGTGCCAGCAGCCGTAGGTCGGGGTCCCAAGAGACCCAGTACTTC. Amino acid sequence: CASSRRSGSQETQYF.

The J gene is TRBJ2-1, the V gene TRBV29-1; 10 bases align to TRBD1. This CDR3 region has 13 residues. CDR1 is SQVTM, CDR2 ANQGSEA, per germline. Unmatched junction bases numbered 1, after V lost 1 base and J lost 7 bases. The CDR3 here is CSVEGTGGNEQFF. CDR3 bases: TGCAGCGTTGAAGGGACAGGGGGAAATGAGCAGTTCTTC.

This chain joins TRBV5-1 and TRBJ1-4, with D possibly being TRBD1 (6 bases). Germline lookup yields CDR1 SGHRS and CDR2 YFSETQ. V lost 4 bases and J 1 base, leaving 14 bases between the germline ends. This CDR3 contains 16 residues. CDR3 nucleotides: TGCGCCAGCAGCCTGGCGTTGACAGGAACTAATGAAAAACTGTTTTTT. Its translation: CASSLALTGTNEKLFF.

In its sample, this clone was seen once. The chain couples TRBV9 to TRBJ2-2, with 8 nucleotides matching TRBD2. CDR3 length: 17 residues. The germline gives CDR1 SGDLS, CDR2 YYNGEE. The ends lost 0 bases at V and 5 bases at J; junction bases unmatched: 9. The CDR3, as DNA: TGTGCCAGCAGCGTAGTTTCCGGGAGGGCCACGACCGGGGAGCTGTTTTTT. This sequence encodes CASSVVSGRATTGELFF.

The chain couples TRBV5-1 to TRBJ2-7; TRBD2 matches 13 bases. The CDR3 consists of 14 residues. Per the germline V gene, CDR1 is SGHRS and CDR2 is YFSETQ. V dropped 0 bases and J dropped 6; count of bases not matched to a gene: 0. Written as DNA, the CDR3 is TGCGCCAGCAGCTTGGGGACTAGCGGGAGCGAGCAGTACTTC. Its translation is CASSLGTSGSEQYF.

This chain joins TRBV11-2 and TRBJ1-1; no clear D. The CDR3 covers 14 residues. V was clipped by 2 bases and J by 2 bases, with 9 bases between them. Germline V gene lookup returns CDR1 SGHAT and CDR2 FQNNGV. The CDR3 loop reads CASSLLEGNTEAFF. DNA for the CDR3: TGTGCCAGCAGCTTATTAGAGGGAAACACTGAAGCTTTCTTT.

The chain combines TRBV28 with TRBJ2-1; the D gene is possibly TRBD2 (5 bases). The CDR3 runs to 14 residues. V lost 4 bases and J 0 bases, leaving 7 bases between the germline ends. CDR1 is MDHEN and CDR2 is SYDVKM in the germline V gene. CDR3 DNA sequence: TGTGCCAGCAGTTCGGGGAGCTCCTACAATGAGCAGTTCTTC. Protein product: CASSSGSSYNEQFF.

The chain carries TRBV2 and TRBJ1-1; maybe TRBD1 (5 bases). This CDR3 contains 15 residues. The germline V gene has CDR1 SNHLY and CDR2 FYNNEI. The germline V and J ends were trimmed by 5 bases and 2 bases, with 15 bases remaining between them. This CDR3 is CASSRARVFNTEAFF. CDR3 nucleotides: TGTGCCAGCAGTAGAGCCAGGGTTTTTAACACTGAAGCTTTCTTT.

The J gene is TRBJ1-4, the V gene TRBV7-9; tentative D call: TRBD1 (6 bases). CDR1 and CDR2 (germline): SEHNR, FQNEAQ (reference sequence). The CDR3 is 14 amino acids. Trimming removed 0 bases from V and 5 bases from J, with 7 bases in between. The CDR3 region is CASSLAQGNEKLFF. In nucleotides, the CDR3 is TGTGCCAGCAGCTTAGCCCAGGGGAATGAAAAACTGTTTTTT. Together with reference TRBV7-9 and TRBJ1-4, the CDR3 gives the full variable domain: DTGVSQNPRHKITKRGQNVTFRCDPISEHNRLYWYRQTLGQGPEFLTYFQNEAQLEKSRLLSDRFSAERPKGSFSTLEIQRTEQGDSAMYLCASSLAQGNEKLFFGSGTQLSVL.

V usage is TRBV30 and J usage is TRBJ1-2; no reliable D call. This CDR3 has 14 residues. Germline V gene lookup returns CDR1 GTSNPN and CDR2 SVGIG (reference sequence). The ends were cut back, 8 bases at V and 6 bases at J, with 22 bases in the middle. CDR3 amino acids: CAQGSVLGGHGYTF. CDR3 bases: TGTGCCCAAGGTTCGGTACTGGGAGGGCATGGCTACACCTTC.

This chain connects TRBV2 to TRBJ1-1, with D possibly TRBD1 on 5 matching bases. Germline V gene data show CDR1 as SNHLY and CDR2 as FYNNEI. The CDR3 length is 13 residues. V was cut by 6 bases and J by 3 bases, with 11 bases left in between. This CDR3 reads CASRREGYTEAFF. The DNA for the CDR3 is TGTGCCAGCAGGAGGGAGGGGTACACTGAAGCTTTCTTT.

This CDR3 reads CASSQQGGQPQHF. The DNA for the CDR3 is TGTGCCAGCAGCCAGCAGGGGGGTCAGCCCCAGCATTTT. The chain recombines TRBV7-9 with TRBJ1-5, with 7 bases lining up with TRBD1. Germline lookup yields CDR1 SEHNR and CDR2 FQNEAQ (reference sequence). V gave up 5 bases and J gave up 6 bases; unmatched junction bases: 4. This CDR3 spans 13 amino acids.